This T cell receptor beta chain was sequenced in a study of T-cell memory formation after mild COVID-19. TCRdb reprocessed the 5' RACE reads via MiXCR and lists one record per CDR3 protein. This sample has some 450,000 distinct CDR3 sequences, with under 20% found just once. The receptor was isolated from a man aged 18 to 29 who had mild COVID-19 (a few samples of this study predate the infection). Cell type and time point are not known. The sample was PBMCs or a T cell subset sorted from them (not recorded which).

DNA for the CDR3: TGTGCCAGCAGTTTCGGGTGGCCCCACACCGGGGAGCTGTTTTTT. Translated, it gives CASSFGWPHTGELFF. The chain carries TRBV6-2 or TRBV6-3 and TRBJ2-2; the D is unclear. In germline, CDR1 is MNHEY, CDR2 SVGEGT. Trimming removed 4 bases at V and 3 bases at J, with 12 bases between. CDR3 size: 15 residues.